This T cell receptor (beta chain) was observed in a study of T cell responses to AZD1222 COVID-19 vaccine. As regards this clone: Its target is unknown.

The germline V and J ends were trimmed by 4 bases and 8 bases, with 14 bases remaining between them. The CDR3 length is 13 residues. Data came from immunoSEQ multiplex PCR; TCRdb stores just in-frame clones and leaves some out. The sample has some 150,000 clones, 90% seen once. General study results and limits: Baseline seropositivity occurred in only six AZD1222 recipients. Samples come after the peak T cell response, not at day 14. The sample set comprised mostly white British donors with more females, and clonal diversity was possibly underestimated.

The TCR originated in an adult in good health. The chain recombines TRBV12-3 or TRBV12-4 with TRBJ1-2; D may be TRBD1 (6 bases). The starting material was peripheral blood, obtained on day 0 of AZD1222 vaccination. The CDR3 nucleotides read TGTGCCAGCAGTTCACAGGGCGTTGGGGGCTACACCTTC. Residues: CASSSQGVGGYTF.